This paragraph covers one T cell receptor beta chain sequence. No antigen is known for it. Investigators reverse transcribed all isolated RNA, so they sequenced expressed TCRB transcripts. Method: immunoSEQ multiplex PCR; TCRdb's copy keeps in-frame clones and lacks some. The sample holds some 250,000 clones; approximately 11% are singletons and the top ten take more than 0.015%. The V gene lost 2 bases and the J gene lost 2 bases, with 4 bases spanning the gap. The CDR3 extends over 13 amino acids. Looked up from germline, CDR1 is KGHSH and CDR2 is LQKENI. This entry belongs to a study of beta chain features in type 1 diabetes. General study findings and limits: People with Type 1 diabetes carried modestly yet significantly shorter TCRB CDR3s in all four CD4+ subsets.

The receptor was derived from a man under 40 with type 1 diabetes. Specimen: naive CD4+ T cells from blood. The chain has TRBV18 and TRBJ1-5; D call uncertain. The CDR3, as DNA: TGTGCCAGCTCACCAAGCCGCAATCAGCCCCAGCATTTT. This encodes CASSPSRNQPQHF.